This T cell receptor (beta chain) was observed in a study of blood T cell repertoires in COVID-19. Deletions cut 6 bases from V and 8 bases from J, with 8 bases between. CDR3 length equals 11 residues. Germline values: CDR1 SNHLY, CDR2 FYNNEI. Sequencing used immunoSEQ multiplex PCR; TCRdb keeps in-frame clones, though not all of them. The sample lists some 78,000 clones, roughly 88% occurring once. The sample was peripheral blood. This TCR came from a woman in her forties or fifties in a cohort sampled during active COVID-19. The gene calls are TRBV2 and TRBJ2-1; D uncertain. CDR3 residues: CASSLYDEQFF. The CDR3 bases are TGTGCCAGCAGCCTTTATGATGAGCAGTTCTTC. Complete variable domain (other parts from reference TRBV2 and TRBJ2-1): EPEVTQTPSHQVTQMGQEVILRCVPISNHLYFYWYRQILGQKVEFLVSFYNNEISEKSEIFDDQFSVERPDGSNFTLKIRSTKLEDSAMYFCASSLYDEQFFGPGTRLTVL.